The rows below give T cell receptor beta chains drawn from one sample of a study of CD8+CD57+ T cells in acquired aplastic anemia. TCRdb reprocessed the reads via MiXCR and lists one record per CDR3 protein. The sample lists 200,000 to 250,000 distinct CDR3 sequences, approximately 60% occurring once. The sample consisted of sorted CD4+, CD8+, or CD8+CD57+ T cells (not recorded which) from PBMCs. These receptors originate from a human donor with aplastic anemia. The CDR3 runs from the conserved cysteine through the conserved F or W. A D gene is named only where the DNA matches it firmly. Only part of the rows carry a size: once, few, many, or a class if the clone is expanded.

size: many
V: TRBV2
length: 14
J: TRBJ2-3
D: -
DNA: TGTGCCAGCTCCGGGACACAGTTCACAGATACGCAGTATTTT
CDR3: CASSGTQFTDTQYF

size: many
V: TRBV19
length: 18
J: TRBJ1-2
D: -
DNA: TGTGCCAGTAGTATAGATCTATCCCGGGACACCACCAACTATGGCTACACCTTC
CDR3: CASSIDLSRDTTNYGYTF

size: few
V: TRBV2
length: 15
J: TRBJ1-5
D: TRBD1
DNA: TGTGCCAGCAGTCACGGACAGGGGGCTTTTCAGCCCCAGCATTTT
CDR3: CASSHGQGAFQPQHF

size: -
V: TRBV4-2
length: 15
J: TRBJ1-2
D: -
DNA: TGTGCCAGCAGCCAAGCGGCCTTGGCTAACTATGGCTACACCTTC
CDR3: CASSQAALANYGYTF

size: -
V: TRBV3-1
length: 15
J: TRBJ1-2
D: TRBD1
DNA: TGTGCCAGCAGCTACAGGGGGCAAGGAAGGTATGGCTACACCTTC
CDR3: CASSYRGQGRYGYTF

size: -
V: TRBV5-4
length: 15
J: TRBJ1-2
D: -
DNA: TGTGCCAGCAGCTTGGCGGGCGGTAATAACTATGGCTACACCTTC
CDR3: CASSLAGGNNYGYTF

size: -
V: TRBV7-3
length: 15
J: TRBJ2-3
D: TRBD2
DNA: TGCGCCAGCAGCTTAACTGGGGGGGGCACAGATACGCAGTATTTT
CDR3: CASSLTGGGTDTQYF

size: -
V: TRBV5-1
length: 14
J: TRBJ2-7
D: TRBD2
DNA: TGCGCCAGCAGCCCCCAGCCGGGAGGGTACGAGCAGTACTTC
CDR3: CASSPQPGGYEQYF

size: -
V: TRBV24-1
length: 15
J: TRBJ1-1
D: TRBD1
DNA: TGTGCCACCGGTATGTGGAGACAGGGAGGAACTGAAGCTTTCTTT
CDR3: CATGMWRQGGTEAFF

size: -
V: TRBV5-1
length: 16
J: TRBJ1-1
D: -
DNA: TGTGCCAGCAGCTTCGTATATTCCGCCGGGGGGATTGAAGCTTTCTTT
CDR3: CASSFVYSAGGIEAFF

size: many
V: TRBV20-1
length: 9
J: TRBJ1-2
D: -
DNA: TGCAGTGCTAACTATGGCTACACCTTC
CDR3: CSANYGYTF

size: -
V: TRBV7-8
length: 16
J: TRBJ1-1
D: TRBD1
DNA: TGTGCCAGCAGCGTTGCCGGGACAGCCTCCGTAGCTGAAGCTTTCTTT
CDR3: CASSVAGTASVAEAFF

size: -
V: TRBV20-1
length: 15
J: TRBJ2-5
D: TRBD2
DNA: TGCAGTGCTAGAGATCCTAGCGGGGTATTGGAGACCCAGTACTTC
CDR3: CSARDPSGVLETQYF

size: few
V: TRBV7-6
length: 14
J: TRBJ1-1
D: -
DNA: TGTGCCAGCAGCCAAGACGGTATGAACACTGAAGCTTTCTTT
CDR3: CASSQDGMNTEAFF

size: few
V: TRBV19
length: 14
J: TRBJ2-7
D: TRBD2
DNA: TGTGCCAGTAGTGACCTCGGGAGGTTCCACGAGCAGTACTTC
CDR3: CASSDLGRFHEQYF

size: -
V: TRBV19
length: 15
J: TRBJ2-7
D: -
DNA: TGTGCCAGTAGTTTGATGGGCGGGGGCCCCAACGAGCAGTACTTC
CDR3: CASSLMGGGPNEQYF

size: -
V: TRBV19
length: 13
J: TRBJ2-1
D: TRBD1
DNA: TGTGCCAGTAGTCAAAGGGGGCAACTAGTAACTGTCTTC
CDR3: CASSQRGQLVTVF

size: once
V: TRBV7-2
length: 14
J: TRBJ2-3
D: -
DNA: TGTGCCAGCAGCCCCGTGGCTAGCACAGATACGCAGTATTTT
CDR3: CASSPVASTDTQYF

size: -
V: TRBV15
length: 16
J: TRBJ2-7
D: TRBD1
DNA: TGTGCCACCAGCAGCTCCAGGTCGGGACAGTTGTACGAGCAGTACTTC
CDR3: CATSSSRSGQLYEQYF

size: -
V: TRBV19
length: 15
J: TRBJ1-2
D: -
DNA: TGTGCCAGTAGTCCGTCGGGGGGGAACAACTATGGCTACACCTTC
CDR3: CASSPSGGNNYGYTF

size: -
V: TRBV2
length: 16
J: TRBJ1-4
D: -
DNA: TGTGCCAGCACCCGGAGGGGGGTGGCGACTAATGAAAAACTGTTTTTT
CDR3: CASTRRGVATNEKLFF

size: many
V: TRBV6-5
length: 16
J: TRBJ2-2
D: -
DNA: TGTGCCAGCAGTTACTCAACAGAGATTTTCACCGGGGAGCTGTTTTTT
CDR3: CASSYSTEIFTGELFF

size: -
V: TRBV19
length: 15
J: TRBJ2-1
D: -
DNA: TGTGCCAGTAGGGGGCCGGGAGAACCACGCTTTGAGCAGTTCTTC
CDR3: CASRGPGEPRFEQFF

size: -
V: TRBV2
length: 16
J: TRBJ2-7
D: TRBD1
DNA: TGTGCCAGCAGCCAAATGGACAGGGGTAGCTCCTACGAGCAGTACTTC
CDR3: CASSQMDRGSSYEQYF

size: -
V: TRBV20-1
length: 14
J: TRBJ2-5
D: TRBD2
DNA: TGCAGTGCTAGAGATCCAGCGGGACGGGAGACCCAGTACTTC
CDR3: CSARDPAGRETQYF

size: -
V: TRBV5-1
length: 16
J: TRBJ2-7
D: TRBD2
DNA: TGCGCCAGCAGCCCCGGAGCGCTAGCGGGGCCCTACGAGCAGTACTTC
CDR3: CASSPGALAGPYEQYF

size: -
V: TRBV9
length: 10
J: TRBJ1-3
D: -
DNA: TGTGCCAGCAGCCGGGACACCATATATTTT
CDR3: CASSRDTIYF

size: many
V: TRBV25-1
length: 12
J: TRBJ2-7
D: TRBD2
DNA: TGTGCCACAGATGGGGGGGCCTACGAGCAGTACTTC
CDR3: CATDGGAYEQYF

size: -
V: TRBV7-9
length: 15
J: TRBJ2-7
D: TRBD2
DNA: TGTGCCAGCAGCGAGGGACTAGCACCGAACTACGAGCAGTACTTC
CDR3: CASSEGLAPNYEQYF

size: -
V: TRBV15
length: 12
J: TRBJ1-2
D: -
DNA: TGTGCCACCAGCAGAGATTTTGTAAACGACACCTTC
CDR3: CATSRDFVNDTF

size: few
V: TRBV7-6
length: 15
J: TRBJ2-1
D: -
DNA: TGTGCCAGCAGCCCCTCTCCCAGGGATGAGGTTGAGCAGTTCTTC
CDR3: CASSPSPRDEVEQFF

size: -
V: TRBV19
length: 16
J: TRBJ2-1
D: -
DNA: TGTGCCAGTAGTGCCCTGGGGAGCGGGTCTTACAATGAGCAGTTCTTC
CDR3: CASSALGSGSYNEQFF

size: few
V: TRBV2
length: 13
J: TRBJ2-5
D: -
DNA: TGTGCCAGCAGTGAAAGATCCCAAGAGACCCAGTACTTC
CDR3: CASSERSQETQYF

size: many
V: TRBV6-1
length: 18
J: TRBJ1-4
D: TRBD1
DNA: TGTGCCAGCAGTGACGGCCGGGACAGGGGGGTAACTAATGAAAAACTGTTTTTT
CDR3: CASSDGRDRGVTNEKLFF

size: -
V: TRBV29-1
length: 12
J: TRBJ1-5
D: TRBD1
DNA: TGCAGCGCTGGACAGGTTGGACAGCCCCAGCATTTT
CDR3: CSAGQVGQPQHF

size: -
V: TRBV7-9
length: 12
J: TRBJ1-2
D: -
DNA: TGTGCCAGCAGGGCCGTAGAGGGGGGCTACACCTTC
CDR3: CASRAVEGGYTF

size: -
V: TRBV5-6
length: 14
J: TRBJ2-7
D: -
DNA: TGTGCCAGCAGCTTTCTAGCGAAGCCCTACGAGCAGTACTTC
CDR3: CASSFLAKPYEQYF

size: few
V: TRBV15
length: 16
J: TRBJ2-1
D: TRBD1
DNA: TGTGCCACCAGCAGCTCCCCGGAGACAGGGGACAATGAGCAGTTCTTC
CDR3: CATSSSPETGDNEQFF

size: -
V: TRBV5-1
length: 15
J: TRBJ2-7
D: TRBD1
DNA: TGCGCCAGCAGCCCGGGACAGGGGGCTCGGTACGAGCAGTACTTC
CDR3: CASSPGQGARYEQYF

size: -
V: TRBV7-2
length: 15
J: TRBJ1-6
D: -
DNA: TGTGCCAGCAGCTTAGAGGGGGGCCCTAGATCACCCCTCCACTTT
CDR3: CASSLEGGPRSPLHF

size: many
V: TRBV4-1
length: 14
J: TRBJ2-3
D: -
DNA: TGCGCCAGCAGCCAAGTAGGCGGGACAGATACGCAGTATTTT
CDR3: CASSQVGGTDTQYF

size: few
V: TRBV7-9
length: 13
J: TRBJ2-6
D: -
DNA: TGTGCCAGCACAGGGTCTGGGGCCAACGTCCTGACTTTC
CDR3: CASTGSGANVLTF

size: many
V: TRBV29-1
length: 15
J: TRBJ2-3
D: TRBD2
DNA: TGCAGCGTTGAAAGGTCGGGGGGGCAAGTAGATACGCAGTATTTT
CDR3: CSVERSGGQVDTQYF

size: many
V: TRBV5-1
length: 19
J: TRBJ1-5
D: TRBD1
DNA: TGCGCCAGCAGCTTAGCCCCGGGACAGGGGGCTTTCGGCAATCAGCCCCAGCATTTT
CDR3: CASSLAPGQGAFGNQPQHF

size: many
V: TRBV20-1
length: 18
J: TRBJ2-3
D: -
DNA: TGCAGTGCTAGGTCCCCACTGGGGGGGGGGGCGGCCACAGATACGCAGTATTTT
CDR3: CSARSPLGGGAATDTQYF

size: few
V: TRBV7-9
length: 15
J: TRBJ2-2
D: -
DNA: TGTGCCAGCAGCTTATCCCCAGCAGGGACCGGGGAGCTGTTTTTT
CDR3: CASSLSPAGTGELFF

size: -
V: TRBV9
length: 15
J: TRBJ1-1
D: TRBD1
DNA: TGTGCCAGTTCCGCTAACCCAGGGGGCGTCACTGAAGCTTTCTTT
CDR3: CASSANPGGVTEAFF

size: few
V: TRBV10-3
length: 15
J: TRBJ1-5
D: -
DNA: TGTGCCATCAGTGTCGCGGGAGGCGGCAATCAGCCCCAGCATTTT
CDR3: CAISVAGGGNQPQHF

size: many
V: TRBV28
length: 16
J: TRBJ1-2
D: TRBD1
DNA: TGTGCCAGCAGTTTATCCGGCAGGGGGCAATACTATGGCTACACCTTC
CDR3: CASSLSGRGQYYGYTF

size: many
V: TRBV12-3/TRBV12-4
length: 15
J: TRBJ2-3
D: TRBD1
DNA: TGTGCCAGCAGTTACGGACAGGGGGTTACAGATACGCAGTATTTT
CDR3: CASSYGQGVTDTQYF

size: -
V: TRBV12-3/TRBV12-4
length: 14
J: TRBJ2-3
D: -
DNA: TGTGCCAGCAGTTGGGGGTCTCCTGCAGATACGCAGTATTTT
CDR3: CASSWGSPADTQYF

size: -
V: TRBV11-3
length: 15
J: TRBJ2-6
D: -
DNA: TGTGCCAGCAGCTCTTCAGGGGCTGGGGCCAACGTCCTGACTTTC
CDR3: CASSSSGAGANVLTF

size: -
V: TRBV10-3
length: 14
J: TRBJ2-5
D: TRBD2
DNA: TGTGCCACTACAACTAGCGGGAGAGGAGAGACCCAGTACTTC
CDR3: CATTTSGRGETQYF

size: many
V: TRBV5-6
length: 13
J: TRBJ2-2
D: -
DNA: TGTGCCAGCAGCTTGTCGGTGGCCGGGGAGCTGTTTTTT
CDR3: CASSLSVAGELFF

size: -
V: TRBV19
length: 16
J: TRBJ2-1
D: -
DNA: TGTGCCAGTAGTAGTGGGTCGGGACCGCTGAGCTATGAGCAGTTCTTC
CDR3: CASSSGSGPLSYEQFF

size: many
V: TRBV2
length: 14
J: TRBJ2-7
D: TRBD1
DNA: TGTGCCAGCAGGACAGGACAGGGGGCCCACGAGCAGTACTTC
CDR3: CASRTGQGAHEQYF

size: many
V: TRBV7-9
length: 17
J: TRBJ2-2
D: TRBD2
DNA: TGTGCCAGCAGCCCCCCCTCACTAGCGGGGAGCACCGGGGAGCTGTTTTTT
CDR3: CASSPPSLAGSTGELFF

size: -
V: TRBV24-1
length: 14
J: TRBJ1-2
D: -
DNA: TGTGCCACCAGTGATCAACCTCAGGGCAATGGCTACACCTTC
CDR3: CATSDQPQGNGYTF

size: -
V: TRBV19
length: 16
J: TRBJ2-1
D: TRBD2
DNA: TGTGCCAGTAGTATGGTGGGCCTAGCGGGTTACAATGAGCAGTTCTTC
CDR3: CASSMVGLAGYNEQFF

size: -
V: TRBV7-8
length: 15
J: TRBJ2-7
D: -
DNA: TGTGCCAGCAGCTTAGCACAGGGAGGATACTACGAGCAGTACTTC
CDR3: CASSLAQGGYYEQYF